The entry below describes one T cell receptor (beta chain). This clonotype was seen more than once but under ten times. What this receptor recognizes is not known. No much larger clone exists at a distance of one base, and base qualities are not known. The data are from a study of T cells in Graves' hyperthyroidism and ophthalmopathy (dated by TCRdb to about 2019). A note on the overall study: Peripheral blood was collected at initial diagnosis, before any treatment. A discovery cohort of about 100 patients, roughly 43 with Graves' ophthalmopathy and approximately 57 with stable Graves' hyperthyroidism, was used to find distinguishing TCR V-J signatures. Prospective prediction of ophthalmopathy was tested in an independent validation cohort consisting of 18 hyperthyroidism patients and around 17 patients who later progressed to ophthalmopathy. The approximately 97 discovery patients were randomly divided into training and test sets at a 7:3 ratio. The study also compared thyroid tissue and blood T-cell repertoires from over 5 Graves' hyperthyroidism patients. After sampling, hyperthyroidism patients received methimazole starting at 30 mg daily, and ophthalmopathy patients received high-dose intravenous methylprednisolone. According to the paper, TCR Vbeta CDR3 sequencing was carried out on 135 peripheral blood samples, which came from more than 40 ophthalmopathy, some 73 hyperthyroidism and roughly 17 progressor patients. Overall results and qualifications from the work: Most expanded thyroid clonotypes (frequency above 0.001) were also detected in blood, a finding suggesting that blood repertoires may reflect thyroid immune responses. A model built on a 13 V-J signature distinguished ophthalmopathy from stable hyperthyroidism, reaching about 89% sensitivity and 81.08% specificity in cross-validation and 80%/75% in testing. In validation, the model predicted progression to ophthalmopathy with 60% to 71% sensitivity and about 72% specificity, a median of 6.5 months before onset. Sample size was not statistically predetermined, and investigators were not blinded to group allocation.

The TCR beta CDR3 regions were amplified from RNA transcripts. For the first round of RT-PCR on the TCR CDR3, the HTBI primer set was used together with the Qiagen OneStep RT-PCR kit. The libraries were constructed in a second round of multiplex PCR and then size-selected and purified. Paired-end sequencing of the libraries was performed with 100 bp reads on an Illumina HiSeq2000. As for the authors' bioinformatics: SOAPnuke was used to process the raw data, throwing out any read that contained adapters or uncalled bases, had a mean Phred below 15, or lacked an exact constant-primer or identifier match. High-quality paired reads were merged using COPE v1.2.5, and each unique nucleotide sequence was defined as a clonotype. MiTCR v1.1 was used to align clonotypes to the IMGT TRBV, TRBD and TRBJ reference segments. The analysis included only V-J combinations with a frequency above 0.0001, which together covered around 99% of the repertoires. A TCS score was defined as the ratio of F50 (clonal expansion) to E x V (chaos), with BLOSUM62-based TCRdist applied between CDR3 peptides within each V-J. Welch's t-statistics and random forest reduced around 510 V-J features to around 14, which were used in a naive Bayes classifier (R e1071). TCRdb's own reprocessing of the public reads used fastp at Q25 and MiXCR and kept productive beta chains. Here each entry gathers all rows of one CDR3 protein and keeps the most common genes and DNA. Here the V and J calls rest on TCRdb's processing, not on the authors' analysis. This sample comprises some 380,000 distinct CDR3 sequences, roughly 12% of them detected only once. The ten largest make up less than 25% of the sample.

Hyperthyroidism patients were aged 18 to 65 years and newly diagnosed, with disease duration of less than 2 months. Any patient with an uncontrolled infection, another autoimmune disease, pregnancy or lactation was excluded. Clinical symptoms, serum thyroxine and TRAb, thyroid ultrasound, and orbital computed tomography formed the basis for the diagnoses. For progressor patients, blood was drawn at the first diagnosis of hyperthyroidism, before any ophthalmopathy symptoms had appeared. PBMCs were isolated from more than 8 ml of fresh peripheral blood by Ficoll-Paque density gradient centrifugation. Progressor patients were defined as those initially diagnosed with Graves' hyperthyroidism in whom ophthalmopathy developed during follow-up. Total RNA was extracted with Trizol reagent, and quality was checked on an Agilent 2100 Bioanalyzer. The trim is 3 bases for V and 5 bases for J, with a gap of 16 bases between the germline ends. The CDR3, from cysteine to phenylalanine, totals 14 residues. The entry retains the CDR3 DNA only, 42 bases that are in frame from base 1. The germline V gene (reference sequence) sets CDR1 to DFQATT and CDR2 to SNEGSKA.

This receptor was obtained from a young man with Graves' hyperthyroidism that later progressed to Graves' ophthalmopathy. The chain couples TRBV20-1 to TRBJ2-5, and the D gene may be TRBD1, 5 bases matching. The sequenced sample consisted of blood. The DNA reads as follows: TGCAGTGCTAGTAAAGACAGCATGGGGGAGACCCAGTACTTC. This sequence encodes CSASKDSMGETQYF.